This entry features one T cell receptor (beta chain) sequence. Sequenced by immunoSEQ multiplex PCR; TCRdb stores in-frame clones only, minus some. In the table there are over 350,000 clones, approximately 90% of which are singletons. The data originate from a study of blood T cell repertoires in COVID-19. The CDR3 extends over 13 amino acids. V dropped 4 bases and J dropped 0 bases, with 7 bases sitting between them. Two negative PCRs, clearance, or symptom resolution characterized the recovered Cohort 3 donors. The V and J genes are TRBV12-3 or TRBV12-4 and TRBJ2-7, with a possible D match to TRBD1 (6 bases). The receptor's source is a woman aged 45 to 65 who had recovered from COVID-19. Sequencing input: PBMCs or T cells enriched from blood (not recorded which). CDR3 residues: CASSSTGSYEQYF. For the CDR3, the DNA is TGTGCCAGCAGTTCGACAGGCTCCTACGAGCAGTACTTC.